This T cell receptor (beta chain) was sequenced in a study of blood T cell repertoires in COVID-19. In the source study's methods: Reference gene primer amplification in the assay estimated nucleated cell counts. Profiling relied on immunoSEQ multiplex PCR, and the TCRdb table lists in-frame clones only, not all of them. V and J calls and clone size come straight from that table; D and trimming were deduced from the DNA. There are 150,000 to 200,000 clones in the sample; 80% to 95% occur only once, and approximately 0.48% lies in the top ten. CDR3 size: 16 residues. V was cut by 3 bases and J by 2 bases, with 14 bases left in between. Germline assignment: CDR1 LNHDA and CDR2 SQIVND (reference sequence).

V gene TRBV19 combines with J gene TRBJ2-1; D perhaps matches TRBD1 (5 bases). This TCR was sampled from a man between 45 and 60 years old with acute or convalescent COVID-19. The material sequenced was peripheral blood. CDR3 amino acids: CASSIARQFPYNEQFF. The CDR3 coding sequence is TGTGCCAGTAGTATTGCGAGACAGTTCCCCTACAATGAGCAGTTCTTC.